The 5 T cell receptor beta chains below were found in one sample sequenced in a study of beta chain features in type 1 diabetes. Expressed TCRB transcripts got sequenced, as all isolated RNA was reverse transcribed. Generated by immunoSEQ multiplex PCR, the TCRdb table keeps only in-frame clones and is missing some. This sample has 350,000 to 400,000 clones, with about 15% found just once. Sequencing used naive CD4+ T cells from blood. The receptors come from a woman aged 18-29 years in good health.

V gene TRBV4-2 combines with J gene TRBJ2-5, with 7 bases aligning to TRBD2. This CDR3 has 14 amino acids. V was pared by 3 bases and J by 5 bases, with 6 bases of the junction left unmatched. The germline CDR1 and CDR2 sequences are LGHNA and YNFKEQ. The CDR3 region has the DNA TGTGCCAGCAGCCAGGGAGGGAGGGTTGAGACCCAGTACTTC. It specifies CASSQGGRVETQYF.

This clone was seen a handful of times. This sequence joins TRBV28 and TRBJ1-5; possible D gene TRBD1, 6 bases. This CDR3 contains 15 residues. V was clipped by 8 bases and J by 1 base, with 15 bases between them. CDR1 is MDHEN and CDR2 is SYDVKM in the germline V gene. The CDR3 coding sequence is TGTGCCAGCGGAACAGGGCCATGGAGCAATCAGCCCCAGCATTTT. Protein product: CASGTGPWSNQPQHF.

This chain joins TRBV27 and TRBJ1-1; tentative D call: TRBD1 (6 bases). Between the trimmed V and J ends, which lost 6 bases and 0 bases, there was a span of 11 bases. CDR1 and CDR2 (germline): MNHEY, SMNVEV (reference sequence). This CDR3 has 14 amino acids. CDR3 residues: CASRGARMNTEAFF. In nucleotides, the CDR3 is TGTGCCAGCAGGGGGGCCCGCATGAACACTGAAGCTTTCTTT.

This clone turned up a few times. The chain joins TRBV29-1 to TRBJ2-7; D is ambiguous. The germline gives CDR1 SQVTM, CDR2 ANQGSEA. This CDR3 has 13 amino acids. V dropped 4 bases and J dropped 0 bases, with 10 bases sitting between them. Here the CDR3 DNA reads TGCAGCGTTGCAATTACGGGCTCCTACGAGCAGTACTTC. Protein sequence: CSVAITGSYEQYF.

This rearrangement joins TRBV2 to TRBJ2-5; TRBD1 matches 7 bases. Germline lookup yields CDR1 SNHLY and CDR2 FYNNEI. CDR3 length: 12 residues. The V segment lost 8 bases and the J segment 4 bases; nucleotides outside the gene matches: 4. Here the CDR3 DNA reads TGTGCCAGCCGGTACAGGGGAGAGACCCAGTACTTC. It yields the protein CASRYRGETQYF.